The sequence of this TCR beta chain was determined in a study of shared clonotypes between healthy human individuals. Study as a whole: The donors, a couple of women and three men, were aged 18 to 49. The study's findings and limits: Against clonotypes common to all four donors, non-shared ones had lower generation probabilities.

The junction had 6 bases not matched to a gene; V was cut back by 2 bases and J by 6 bases. This CDR3 comprises 14 residues. Per germline, CDR1 SGHTA and CDR2 FQGNSA. The study drew its donors from healthy HIV-negative adults without recent acute infections or vaccinations. Produced via immunoSEQ multiplex PCR; TCRdb's table is partial and in-frame only. The sample lists 1,400,000 or so clones; 98% to 99% were seen once. This clone has just one count. Its target is not known. This receptor was taken from a man aged 30 to 39 in good health. Sequencing was done on a sample of naive CD4+ T cells sorted from blood. Subset noted: CD45RA+ positively selected. The genes are TRBV7-2 and TRBJ1-2; 7 bases map to TRBD1. In nucleotides, the CDR3 is TGTGCCAGCAGCTTATGGCAGGGGGAAAATGGCTACACCTTC. It is translated as CASSLWQGENGYTF.